This TCR beta chain was captured by sequencing in a study of shared clonotypes between healthy human individuals. Clones were read by immunoSEQ multiplex PCR, and TCRdb kept only the in-frame ones, dropping some. The data contain hundreds of thousands of clones, around two thirds of them singletons. Turning to this clone: The antigen is undetermined.

Every donor, a Caucasian adult, lived in Nashville, Tennessee. General study results and limits: When naive CD4 clonotypes were compared across four donors, around 5% were shared.

The clonotype was recovered from a woman aged 25 to 39 in good health. The sequencing sample was made of memory CD4+ T cells sorted from blood. Described subset: CD45RA-negative fraction.

The CDR3 reads CASSLAGPQETQYF. CDR3 nucleotides: TGTGCCAGCAGCTTAGCAGGACCCCAAGAGACCCAGTACTTC. This chain joins TRBV7-9 and TRBJ2-5; no clear D. V was pared by 0 bases and J by 1 base, with 6 bases between. In germline, CDR1 is SEHNR, CDR2 FQNEAQ (reference sequence). CDR3 size: 14 residues.